Below are 5 T cell receptor beta chains sequenced from a single sample in a study of CD8 T cells in seronegative destructive rheumatoid arthritis. Sequencing used immunoSEQ multiplex PCR; TCRdb keeps in-frame clones, though not all of them. The data show 10,000 to 15,000 clones, roughly 80% seen once. Material for sequencing was CD8+ T cells from blood. The source is a woman aged 30 to 50 with seronegative destructive rheumatoid arthritis.

This sequence joins TRBV2 and TRBJ2-3; tentative D call: TRBD2 (6 bases). The CDR3 sequence is 16 residues long. Trimming removed 4 bases at V and 6 bases at J, with 20 bases between. Germline V lookup: CDR1 SNHLY, CDR2 FYNNEI. Written as DNA, the CDR3 is TGTGCCAGCAGTGCCCTCTACGGGGGAGACGCGGATACGCAGTATTTT. Protein sequence: CASSALYGGDADTQYF.

The table lists this clone with a count of one. This chain joins TRBV23-1 and TRBJ2-3; D possibly corresponds to TRBD2 (5 bases). TRBV23-1 counts as an open reading frame of uncertain function. The CDR3 spans 17 residues. V shed 2 bases and J shed 4 bases, with 19 bases lying between them. CDR3 region: CASSQGELVIGADTQYF. The CDR3 bases are TGCGCCAGCAGTCAAGGTGAATTGGTGATCGGGGCAGATACGCAGTATTTT.

The rearrangement links TRBV4-1 to TRBJ2-7, with TRBD1 matching 9 bases. Germline V gene sequence: CDR1 MGHRA, CDR2 YSYEKL. V shed 8 bases, J shed 1 base, and the junction held 3 bases outside the gene matches. The CDR3 consists of 13 residues. CDR3 in amino acids: CASAGTGSYEQYF. CDR3 bases: TGCGCCAGCGCCGGGACAGGGTCCTACGAGCAGTACTTC.

This chain uses TRBV23-1 with TRBJ2-7; TRBD2 is a possible D gene (6 bases). TRBV23-1 is an open reading frame, and its role is uncertain. With 6 bases removed from V and 0 bases from J, the gap between germline ends came to 9 bases. The CDR3 spans 13 residues. The CDR3 here is CASRGRSSYEQYF. CDR3 nucleotides: TGCGCCAGCAGAGGGAGGAGCTCCTACGAGCAGTACTTC.

This clone was picked up a small number of times. The rearrangement links TRBV4-1 to TRBJ1-1; D ambiguous. The CDR3 runs 13 residues. V lost 1 base, J lost 1 base, and 4 bases lay in between. Germline CDR1 is MGHRA and CDR2 is YSYEKL. CDR3 region: CASSQGPNTEAFF. CDR3 bases: TGCGCCAGCAGCCAAGGGCCGAACACTGAAGCTTTCTTT.